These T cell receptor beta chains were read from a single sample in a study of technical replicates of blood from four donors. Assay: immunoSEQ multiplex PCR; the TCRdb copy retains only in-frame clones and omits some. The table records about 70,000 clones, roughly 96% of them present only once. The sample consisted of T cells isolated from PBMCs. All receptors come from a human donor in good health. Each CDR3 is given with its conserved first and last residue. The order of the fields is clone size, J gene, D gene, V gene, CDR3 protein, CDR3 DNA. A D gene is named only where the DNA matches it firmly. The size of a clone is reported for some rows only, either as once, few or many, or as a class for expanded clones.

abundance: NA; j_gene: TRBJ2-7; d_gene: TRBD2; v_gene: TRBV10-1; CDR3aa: CASEVETSDSYEQYF; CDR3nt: TGCGCCAGCGAGGTTGAGACTAGCGACTCCTACGAGCAGTACTTC
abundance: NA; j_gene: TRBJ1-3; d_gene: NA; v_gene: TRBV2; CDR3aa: CAILASGNTIYF; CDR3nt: TGTGCCATTCTGGCTTCTGGAAACACCATATATTTT
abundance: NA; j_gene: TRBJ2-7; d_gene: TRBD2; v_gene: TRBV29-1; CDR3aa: CSVVLAGVYEQYF; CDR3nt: TGCAGCGTTGTACTAGCGGGCGTCTACGAGCAGTACTTC
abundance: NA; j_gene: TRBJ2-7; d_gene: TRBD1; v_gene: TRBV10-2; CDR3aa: CASSDPGTGLYEQYF; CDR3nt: TGCGCCAGCAGTGACCCCGGGACAGGATTGTACGAGCAGTACTTC
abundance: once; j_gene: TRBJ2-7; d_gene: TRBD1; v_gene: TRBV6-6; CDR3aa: CASIAGTGGYEQYF; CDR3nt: TGTGCCAGCATCGCGGGGACAGGAGGCTACGAGCAGTACTTC
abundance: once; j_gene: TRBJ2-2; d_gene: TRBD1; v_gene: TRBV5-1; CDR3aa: CASSPEGQVMNTGELFF; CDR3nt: TGCGCCAGCAGCCCGGAAGGACAGGTGATGAACACCGGGGAGCTGTTTTTT
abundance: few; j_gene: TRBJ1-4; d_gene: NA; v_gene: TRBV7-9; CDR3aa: CASSLGLATNEKLFF; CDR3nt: TGTGCCAGCAGCTTAGGACTGGCAACTAATGAAAAACTGTTTTTT
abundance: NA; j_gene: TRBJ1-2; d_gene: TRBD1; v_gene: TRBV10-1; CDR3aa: CASSPGTGRYGYTF; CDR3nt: TGCGCCAGCAGCCCCGGGACAGGACGCTATGGCTACACCTTC
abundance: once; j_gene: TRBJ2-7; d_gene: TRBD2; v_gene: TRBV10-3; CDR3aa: CAISLWGGLAGGLEQYF; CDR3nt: TGTGCCATCAGCCTGTGGGGCGGACTAGCGGGAGGGCTCGAGCAGTACTTC
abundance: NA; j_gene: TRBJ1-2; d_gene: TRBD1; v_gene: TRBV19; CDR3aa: CASTDREFYGYTF; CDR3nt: TGTGCCAGTACCGACAGGGAATTCTATGGCTACACCTTC
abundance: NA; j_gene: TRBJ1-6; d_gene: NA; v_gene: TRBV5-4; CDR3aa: CASSHLQDSPLHF; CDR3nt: TGTGCCAGCAGCCACCTACAGGATTCACCCCTCCACTTT
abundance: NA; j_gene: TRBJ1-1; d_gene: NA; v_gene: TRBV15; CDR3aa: CATSLASSLQEYWLGTEAFF; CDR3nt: TGTGCCACCAGCCTTGCCTCAAGTCTACAAGAGTATTGGCTCGGGACTGAAGCTTTCTTT
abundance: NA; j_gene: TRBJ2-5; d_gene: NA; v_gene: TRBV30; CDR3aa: CAWSVTKRGETQYF; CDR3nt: TGTGCCTGGAGTGTAACCAAAAGGGGGGAGACCCAGTACTTC
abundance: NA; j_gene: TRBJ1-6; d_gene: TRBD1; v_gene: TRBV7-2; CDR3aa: CASSQGQGASPLHF; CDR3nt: TGTGCCAGCAGCCAGGGACAGGGGGCTTCACCCCTCCACTTT
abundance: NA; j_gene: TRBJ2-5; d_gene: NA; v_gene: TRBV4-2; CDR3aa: CASSQDAGHKETQYF; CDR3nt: TGTGCCAGCAGCCAAGATGCGGGCCACAAAGAGACCCAGTACTTC
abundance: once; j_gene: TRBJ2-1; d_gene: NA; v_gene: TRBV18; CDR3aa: CASSNYRVNEQFF; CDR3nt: TGTGCCAGCAGCAATTACAGGGTCAATGAGCAGTTCTTC
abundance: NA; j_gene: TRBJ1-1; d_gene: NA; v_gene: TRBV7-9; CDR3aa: CASTLVQGGEAFF; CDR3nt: TGTGCCAGCACCTTAGTACAGGGTGGTGAAGCTTTCTTT
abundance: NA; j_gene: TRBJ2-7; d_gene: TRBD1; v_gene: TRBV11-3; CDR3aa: CASGSGDRGYDEQYF; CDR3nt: TGTGCCAGCGGGAGCGGGGACAGGGGTTACGACGAGCAGTACTTC
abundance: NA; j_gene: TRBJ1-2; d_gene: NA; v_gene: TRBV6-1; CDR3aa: CASSEVGTYYGYTF; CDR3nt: TGTGCCAGCAGTGAAGTGGGGACATACTATGGCTACACCTTC
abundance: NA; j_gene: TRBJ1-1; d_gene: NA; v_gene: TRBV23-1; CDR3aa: CASSLRTLSNTEAFF; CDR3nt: TGCGCCAGCAGTCTTCGGACTCTCTCAAACACTGAAGCTTTCTTT
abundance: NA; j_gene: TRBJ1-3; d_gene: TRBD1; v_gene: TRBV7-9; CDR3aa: CASSQGQPYSGNTIYF; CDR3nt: TGTGCCAGCAGCCAGGGACAGCCTTACTCTGGAAACACCATATATTTT
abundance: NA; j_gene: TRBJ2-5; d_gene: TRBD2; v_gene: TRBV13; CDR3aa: CASSLRWELRATSGRQTQYF; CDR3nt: TGTGCCAGCAGCTTACGGTGGGAGCTCCGGGCGACTAGCGGGAGGCAGACCCAGTACTTC
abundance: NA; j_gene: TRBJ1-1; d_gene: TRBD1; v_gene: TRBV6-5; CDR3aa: CASMKVGQGGTEAFF; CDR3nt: TGTGCCAGCATGAAAGTGGGACAGGGAGGTACTGAAGCTTTCTTT
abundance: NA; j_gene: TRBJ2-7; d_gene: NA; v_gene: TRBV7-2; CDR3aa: CASSLEIAAYEQYF; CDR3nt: TGTGCCAGCAGCTTGGAAATAGCGGCCTACGAGCAGTACTTC
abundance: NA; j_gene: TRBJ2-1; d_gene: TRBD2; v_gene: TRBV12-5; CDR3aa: CASGSLAGGYNEQFF; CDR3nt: TGTGCTAGTGGTTCTTTAGCGGGAGGGTACAATGAGCAGTTCTTC
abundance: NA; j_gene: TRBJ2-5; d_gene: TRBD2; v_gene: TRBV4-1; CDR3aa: CASSPRTSGGQETQYF; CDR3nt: TGCGCCAGCAGCCCACGGACTAGCGGGGGCCAAGAGACCCAGTACTTC
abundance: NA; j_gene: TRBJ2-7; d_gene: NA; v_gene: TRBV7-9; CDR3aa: CASSPRGDQGPDYVYEQYF; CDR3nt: TGTGCCAGCAGCCCCCGAGGGGACCAGGGTCCGGACTACGTTTACGAGCAGTACTTC